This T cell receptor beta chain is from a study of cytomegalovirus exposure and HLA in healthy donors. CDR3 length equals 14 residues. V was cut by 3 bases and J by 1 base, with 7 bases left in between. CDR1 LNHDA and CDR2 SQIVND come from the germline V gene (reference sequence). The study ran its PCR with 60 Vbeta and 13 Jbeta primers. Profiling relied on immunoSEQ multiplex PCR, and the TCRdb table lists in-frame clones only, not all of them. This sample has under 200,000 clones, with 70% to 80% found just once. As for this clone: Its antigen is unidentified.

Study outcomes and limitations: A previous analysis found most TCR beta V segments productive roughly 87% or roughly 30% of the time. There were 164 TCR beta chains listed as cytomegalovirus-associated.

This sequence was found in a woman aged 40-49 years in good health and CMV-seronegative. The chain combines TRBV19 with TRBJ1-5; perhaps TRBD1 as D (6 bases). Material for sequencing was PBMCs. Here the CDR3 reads CASSMGQSNQPQHF. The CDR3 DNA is TGTGCCAGTAGTATGGGACAAAGCAATCAGCCCCAGCATTTT.